The present T cell receptor beta chain was sequenced within a study of Tregs in tolerant kidney transplant recipients (dated by TCRdb to the late 2010s). With respect to the entire study: The transplants used related donors with nonmyeloablative bone marrow transplantation, and mixed chimerism in the human trials was transient. Before combined kidney and bone marrow transplantation, this study identified donor-specific regulatory T cells using TCRbeta sequencing and then followed those same cells after transplant. Broader findings and caveats from the paper: Because the PCR primers were changed over time for some patients, nucleotide-level comparison could not be performed across the samples from those patients. Expanding Tregs with activated donor B cells appeared to identify the most biologically relevant and donor-specific TCRbeta repertoire. Because only a small number of patients were included, the study had limitations, and the results will need to be validated in larger populations as well as under other immunosuppression protocols. Donor-specific Treg expansion was found to exceed global Treg expansion in tolerant patients, suggesting antigen-driven rather than nonspecific expansion. Biological reproducibility was not directly assessed, although technical replication error appeared to be minimal.

Read against the paper, the sample's time point label means: blood sample drawn before combined kidney and bone marrow transplant. Thawed PBMCs were FACS-sorted into unstimulated Tregs (CD4+CD25+CD127-), CD4+ non-Tregs (CD4+CD25-), CD4 cells and CD8 cells. Patients were 4 combined kidney and bone marrow transplant recipients from the ITN036ST trial, and only these trial subjects had samples available. Healthy control blood was processed by Ficoll density gradient to PBMCs and cryopreserved; patient PBMCs were collected before and after transplant. For TCRbeta CDR3 sequencing, genomic DNA was extracted from sorted cells using the QIAGEN DNeasy Blood and Tissue Kit. Through immunoSEQ, high-throughput TCRbeta CDR3 sequencing was done commercially, including PCR amplification with internal controls and bias correction. Turning to the authors' computational methods: Unique productive TCRbeta sequences were defined by CDR3 nucleotide sequence where primers matched, otherwise by CDR3 amino acid sequence with Vbeta and Jbeta genes. To correct for sorting error, sequences found in more than one sorted population at a frequency ratio of 2:1 or less were discarded, and the remaining shared sequences were assigned to the population with the higher frequency. Donor-reactive sequences were defined as at least 5-fold expanded in CFSE-low cells versus unstimulated cells, with frequency of at least 0.01% in CFSE-low cells. Repertoire divergence was quantified by Jensen-Shannon divergence using the top 100 TCRbeta sequences ranked by frequency. When a sample had multiple sequencing runs, each run was corrected for sorting error separately and the runs were then pooled. Drawn from immuneACCESS, this table holds only the in-frame rearrangements with V and J called that TCRdb kept. Clones are partly lost; checked studies trace under half to an unresolved V gene and leave the rest unexplained. V and J calls and clone size are those listed in that table; D and trimming were worked out from the DNA. This sample comprises roughly 80,000 clones, roughly 98% of them detected only once. The ten largest make up around 0.5% of the sample.

A word on this clone: Its specific antigen is unknown. Base quality data are lacking; no much larger clone is found one base away.

V drops 3 bases and J drops 3 bases, leaving 8 bases in between. From the cysteine through the phenylalanine, the CDR3 covers 13 amino acids. The DNA shown is the 39-base CDR3, in frame from base 1. Sequences SEHNR (CDR1) and FQNEAQ (CDR2) are obtained from the germline V gene (reference sequence). This TCR was sampled from a human donor who received a combined kidney and bone marrow transplant. In this chain, TRBV7-9 is recombined with TRBJ2-5, with no confident D gene call. This sample comprised CD4+ T cells from blood, obtained before the transplant. This receptor has the CDR3 CASSFVQKETQYF. The sequenced DNA: TGTGCCAGCAGCTTTGTACAGAAAGAGACCCAGTACTTC. When the CDR3 is completed using the reference TRBV7-9 and TRBJ2-5 genes on either side, the full variable domain is DTGVSQNPRHKITKRGQNVTFRCDPISEHNRLYWYRQTLGQGPEFLTYFQNEAQLEKSRLLSDRFSAERPKGSFSTLEIQRTEQGDSAMYLCASSFVQKETQYFGPGTRLLVL.